Each of the 10 T cell receptor beta chains below was sequenced from the same sample in a study of CD8 T cells in ankylosing spondylitis. Each CDR3 protein is one row after TCRdb ran MiXCR on the 5' RACE reads. The table records roughly 40,000 distinct CDR3 sequences, about 4% of them present only once. The sequencing input was blood, either unsorted or a sorted T cell fraction (not recorded which). All receptors derive from a female donor with ankylosing spondylitis or in good health (not recorded which).

This clonotype was recorded many times. CDR3: CASSARLGGYEQYF. The CDR3 DNA sequence: TGTGCCAGCAGCGCAAGGCTAGGAGGTTACGAGCAGTACTTC. The chain links TRBV9 to TRBJ2-7; a possible D gene is TRBD2 (5 bases). V shed 3 bases and J shed 4 bases, with 14 bases lying between them. Germline CDR1 SGDLS, CDR2 YYNGEE. This CDR3 contains 14 residues.

This clonotype was seen many times. The chain carries TRBV9 and TRBJ2-2; D may be TRBD1 (5 bases). The CDR3 sequence is 16 residues long. V shed 3 bases and J shed 0 bases, with 12 bases lying between them. Germline CDR1 and CDR2: SGDLS and YYNGEE. The CDR3 reads CASSASGISNTGELFF. For the CDR3, the DNA is TGTGCCAGCAGCGCCTCAGGGATCTCGAACACCGGGGAGCTGTTTTTT. Full variable domain (remainder filled in from reference TRBV9 and TRBJ2-2): DSGVTQTPKHLITATGQRVTLRCSPRSGDLSVYWYQQSLDQGLQFLIQYYNGEERAKGNILERFSAQQFPDLHSELNLSSLELGDSALYFCASSASGISNTGELFFGEGSRLTVL.

This clonotype was picked up many times. V is TRBV9 and J is TRBJ2-2; the D is unclear. The germline CDR1 and CDR2 sequences are SGDLS and YYNGEE. The V end lost 4 bases, the J end lost 6 bases, and 16 bases lay between the germline ends. The CDR3 extends over 15 amino acids. CDR3 sequence (DNA): TGTGCCAGCAGCCCATTAGATTGGGTAGCCGGGGAGCTGTTTTTT. It codes for CASSPLDWVAGELFF.

This clonotype showed up many times. The chain employs TRBV9 and TRBJ1-4; D remains ambiguous. CDR1 is SGDLS, CDR2 YYNGEE, per germline. The CDR3 is 13 residues long. The V end lost 3 bases, the J end lost 2 bases, and 5 bases lay between the germline ends. CDR3 in amino acids: CASSGATNEKLFF. The DNA for the CDR3 is TGTGCCAGCAGCGGGGCCACTAATGAAAAACTGTTTTTT. The full variable domain, completed using reference TRBV9 and TRBJ1-4, is DSGVTQTPKHLITATGQRVTLRCSPRSGDLSVYWYQQSLDQGLQFLIQYYNGEERAKGNILERFSAQQFPDLHSELNLSSLELGDSALYFCASSGATNEKLFFGSGTQLSVL.

The table lists this clonotype with many counts. The chain is built from TRBV9 and TRBJ2-5; D is possibly TRBD1 (5 bases). V was shortened by 1 base and J by 3 bases, with 10 bases between the two germline ends. This CDR3 has 14 residues. Germline CDR1 reads SGDLS; CDR2 reads YYNGEE. CDR3 bases: TGTGCCAGCAGCGTATCAGGGATGGAAGAGACCCAGTACTTC. Protein product: CASSVSGMEETQYF.

There are many counts of this clonotype. This chain uses TRBV9 with TRBJ2-1; 8 bases agree with TRBD2. V lost 0 bases and J lost 9; bases outside the gene matches: 23. The CDR3 covers 20 residues. Looked up from germline, CDR1 is SGDLS and CDR2 is YYNGEE. CDR3 DNA: TGTGCCAGCAGCGTAGGAAGAGGACCTACTGGACTAGCCGGGCGAGGTGAGCAGTTCTTC. Its translation: CASSVGRGPTGLAGRGEQFF.

This clonotype was detected many times. The V and J genes are TRBV9 and TRBJ1-2, with D uncertain. The V end was cut by 5 bases, the J end by 4 bases, with 12 bases between. The V gene's germline CDR1 is SGDLS and CDR2 YYNGEE. The CDR3 sequence is 13 residues long. CDR3 nucleotides: TGTGCCAGCAGTACAGAGACCACCTATGGCTACACCTTC. Encoded protein: CASSTETTYGYTF. The variable domain in full, completed from reference TRBV9 and TRBJ1-2, reads DSGVTQTPKHLITATGQRVTLRCSPRSGDLSVYWYQQSLDQGLQFLIQYYNGEERAKGNILERFSAQQFPDLHSELNLSSLELGDSALYFCASSTETTYGYTFGSGTRLTVV.

This clonotype was observed at least ten times. The genes are TRBV9 and TRBJ2-3; a weak D match, TRBD1 (5 bases). Between the trimmed V and J ends, which lost 8 bases and 2 bases, there was a span of 12 bases. The germline CDR1 and CDR2 sequences are SGDLS and YYNGEE. The length of the CDR3 is 13 residues. DNA for the CDR3: TGTGCCAGTAGGGGCATATCCACAGATACGCAGTATTTT. Translating it yields CASRGISTDTQYF.

In this sample, this clonotype turned up many times. J is TRBJ2-1 and V is TRBV9; D is possibly TRBD2 (6 bases). The CDR3 runs to 16 residues. Germline V CDR1 and CDR2: SGDLS, YYNGEE. The germline V and J ends were trimmed by 0 bases and 5 bases, with 15 bases remaining between them. The CDR3 bases are TGTGCCAGCAGCGTAGATCCTGGGGGGTTGAACAATGAGCAGTTCTTC. This translates into CASSVDPGGLNNEQFF. Looking up the rest from reference TRBV9 and TRBJ2-1 gives the full variable domain: DSGVTQTPKHLITATGQRVTLRCSPRSGDLSVYWYQQSLDQGLQFLIQYYNGEERAKGNILERFSAQQFPDLHSELNLSSLELGDSALYFCASSVDPGGLNNEQFFGPGTRLTVL.

This clonotype was picked up many times. The chain is built from TRBV9 and TRBJ2-7, with D possibly matching TRBD1 (6 bases). CDR3 length: 14 residues. Germline CDR1 SGDLS, CDR2 YYNGEE. V was trimmed by 0 bases and J by 4 bases, leaving 11 bases between them. The CDR3 sequence: CASSVDPGTYEQYF. The CDR3 coding sequence is TGTGCCAGCAGCGTAGACCCAGGGACATACGAGCAGTACTTC.